This TCR beta chain was sequenced for a study of regulatory T cells in long-lasting Graves disease. Study in general: Those Graves' patients who were newly diagnosed had been on antithyroid drugs under 3 months.

V was clipped by 4 bases and J by 1 base, with 13 bases between them. The CDR3 is 15 residues long. Germline CDR1 reads SNHLY; CDR2 reads FYNNEI. This clonotype was counted at least ten times. Antigen: not known. Time point in this sample: newly diagnosed GD, antithyroid drugs for less than 3 months. Scientists built the TCR library using RNA that was extracted from PBMCs. CDR3 regions were amplified by Arm-PCR using iRepertoire HTBI primers to build TCR beta libraries. TCRdb passed the multiplex PCR reads through MiXCR, listing each CDR3 protein once. The sample records approximately 350,000 distinct CDR3 sequences, about 12% being singletons. The study, taken as a whole, reports: Newly diagnosed disease favored TRBV20-1 and TRBJ2-1 over persistent disease.

These records were also assigned to another study, of T cells in Graves' hyperthyroidism and ophthalmopathy. That work contributes: A set of HTBI primers served as the primers for a first-round RT-PCR of the TCR CDR3. The model anticipated ophthalmopathy a median approximately six months pre-onset.

The rearrangement joins TRBV2 to TRBJ1-1; D might be TRBD1 (6 bases). This receptor was identified in a woman aged 18-29 years with Graves disease. The sample in question was peripheral blood mononuclear cells (PBMCs), obtained at new diagnosis, from a patient treated with antithyroid drugs. The CDR3 sequence: CASSVGPGENTEAFF. The CDR3 coding sequence is TGTGCCAGCAGTGTTGGGCCAGGGGAGAACACTGAAGCTTTCTTT.